This note documents a single T cell receptor (beta chain) sequence. Its antigen remains unknown. Thawed PBMCs were FACS-sorted into unstimulated CD4+CD25+CD127- regulatory T cells, CD4+CD25- non-regulatory cells, CD4 and CD8 cells. This record comes from a study of Tregs in tolerant kidney transplant recipients. Assay used: immunoSEQ multiplex PCR; TCRdb lists only in-frame clones, some missing. The sample lists over 50,000 clones, approximately 82% occurring once. Study-level results: Validation in larger populations is needed because few patients were studied. Tregs expanded with activated donor B cells seemed most donor-specific.

V lost 4 bases and J 2 bases, leaving 17 bases between the germline ends. This CDR3 has 16 residues. Germline-derived CDR1 and CDR2 are MDHEN and SYDVKM. The chain has TRBV28 and TRBJ2-5; D is unclear. Sequenced sample: CD4+ T cells from blood. The TCR originated in a human donor in good health. The CDR3 loop reads CASSYLEALRQETQYF. The DNA of the CDR3 is TGTGCCAGCAGTTACCTAGAGGCCCTACGACAAGAGACCCAGTACTTC.